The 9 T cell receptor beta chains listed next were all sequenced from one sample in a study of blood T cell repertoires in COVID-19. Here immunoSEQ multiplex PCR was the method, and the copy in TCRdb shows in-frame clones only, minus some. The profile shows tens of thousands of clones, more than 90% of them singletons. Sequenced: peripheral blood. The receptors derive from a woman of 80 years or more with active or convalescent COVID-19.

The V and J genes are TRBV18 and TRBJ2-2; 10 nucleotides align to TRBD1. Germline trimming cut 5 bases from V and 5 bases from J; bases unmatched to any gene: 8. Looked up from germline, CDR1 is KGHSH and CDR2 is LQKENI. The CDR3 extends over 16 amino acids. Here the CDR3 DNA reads TGTGCCAGCTCAGCGGCGGGACAGGGGTCAACCGGGGAGCTGTTTTTT. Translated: CASSAAGQGSTGELFF.

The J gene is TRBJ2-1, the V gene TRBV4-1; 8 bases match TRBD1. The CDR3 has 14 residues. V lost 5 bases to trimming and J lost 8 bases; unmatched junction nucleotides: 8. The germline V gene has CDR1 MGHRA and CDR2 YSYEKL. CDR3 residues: CASSDRGPWDEQFF. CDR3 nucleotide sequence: TGCGCCAGCAGCGACAGGGGCCCTTGGGATGAGCAGTTCTTC.

CDR3 nucleotide sequence: TGTGCCAGCAGCGTAGGAGACAGGAGACAAGAGACCCAGTACTTC. This codes for CASSVGDRRQETQYF. V and J are TRBV9 and TRBJ2-5, with D possibly being TRBD1 (6 bases). The length of the CDR3 is 15 residues. In germline, CDR1 is SGDLS, CDR2 YYNGEE. V shed 0 bases and J shed 2 bases, with 11 bases lying between them. Variable domain in full (rest from reference TRBV9 and TRBJ2-5): DSGVTQTPKHLITATGQRVTLRCSPRSGDLSVYWYQQSLDQGLQFLIQYYNGEERAKGNILERFSAQQFPDLHSELNLSSLELGDSALYFCASSVGDRRQETQYFGPGTRLLVL.

The chain's CDR3 is CASSQGDRLNQPQHF. In DNA, the CDR3 is TGCGCCAGCAGCCAAGGGGACAGGCTTAATCAGCCCCAGCATTTT. This sequence joins TRBV4-1 and TRBJ1-5; 8 nucleotides agree with TRBD1. V shed 1 base, J shed 4 bases, and the junction held 3 bases outside the gene matches. Germline lookup yields CDR1 MGHRA and CDR2 YSYEKL. The CDR3 runs 15 residues.

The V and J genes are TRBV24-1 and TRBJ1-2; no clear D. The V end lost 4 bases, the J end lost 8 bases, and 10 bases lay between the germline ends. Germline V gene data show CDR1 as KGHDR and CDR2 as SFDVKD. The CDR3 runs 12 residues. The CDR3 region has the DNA TGTGCCACCAGTGACCCTGGTCAGGGCTACACCTTC. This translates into CATSDPGQGYTF.

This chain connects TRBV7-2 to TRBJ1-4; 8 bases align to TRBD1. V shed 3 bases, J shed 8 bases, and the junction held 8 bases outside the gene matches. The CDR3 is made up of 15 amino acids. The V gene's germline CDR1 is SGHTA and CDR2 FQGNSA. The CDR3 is CASSFPDRVGEKLFF. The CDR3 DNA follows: TGTGCCAGCAGCTTTCCGGACAGGGTCGGCGAAAAACTGTTTTTT.

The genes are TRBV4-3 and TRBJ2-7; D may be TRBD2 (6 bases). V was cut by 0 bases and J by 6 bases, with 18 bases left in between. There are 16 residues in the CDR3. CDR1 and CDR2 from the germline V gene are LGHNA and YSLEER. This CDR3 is CASSQDRTGVGGEQYF. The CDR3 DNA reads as TGCGCCAGCAGCCAAGATCGAACGGGGGTCGGGGGCGAGCAGTACTTC.

The CDR3 region is CASSVRTAANTGELFF. The CDR3, as DNA: TGTGCCAGCAGCGTACGGACAGCCGCGAACACCGGGGAGCTGTTTTTT. J is TRBJ2-2 and V is TRBV9, with D possibly TRBD1 on 6 matching bases. V was clipped by 1 base and J by 0 bases, with 10 bases between them. The CDR3 covers 16 residues. CDR1 and CDR2 from the germline V gene are SGDLS and YYNGEE.

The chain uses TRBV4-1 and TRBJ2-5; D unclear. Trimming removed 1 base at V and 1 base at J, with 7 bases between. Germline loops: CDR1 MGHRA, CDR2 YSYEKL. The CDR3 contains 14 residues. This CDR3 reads CASSQGLTQETQYF. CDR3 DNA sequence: TGCGCCAGCAGCCAAGGACTGACCCAAGAGACCCAGTACTTC.